These 7 T cell receptor beta chains were sequenced from one sample in a study of cytomegalovirus exposure and HLA in healthy donors. PCR involved 60 Vbeta and 13 Jbeta primers. The data were produced by immunoSEQ multiplex PCR, yet TCRdb's version contains in-frame clones alone and is incomplete. This sample carries roughly 280,000 clones, just over 70% of them seen once, and the ten largest clones take 2% to 2.5%. The sequenced sample was PBMCs. These TCRs come from a female donor in good health and CMV-seronegative.

The chain uses TRBV20-1 and TRBJ1-1; the match to TRBD1 covers 8 bases. The CDR3 is made up of 11 amino acids. V shed 6 bases and J 11 bases; nucleotides not matched to a gene: 8. The germline V gene has CDR1 DFQATT and CDR2 SNEGSKA (reference sequence). CDR3 sequence (DNA): TGCAGTGCCTCGCAGGGGGCGATTGCTTTCTTT. Protein product: CSASQGAIAFF.

This chain links TRBV6-5 with TRBJ1-1; 10 bases are shared with TRBD1. The CDR3 length is 15 residues. Germline trimming cut 4 bases from V and 3 bases from J; bases unmatched to any gene: 5. Germline-derived CDR1 and CDR2 are MNHEY and SVGAGI. This CDR3 reads CASSWTGGVDTEAFF. The CDR3 DNA reads as TGTGCCAGCAGTTGGACAGGGGGTGTGGACACTGAAGCTTTCTTT.

The rearrangement links TRBV5-1 to TRBJ2-7; perhaps TRBD1 as D (6 bases). V shed 0 bases and J shed 1 base, with 8 bases lying between them. Germline loops: CDR1 SGHRS, CDR2 YFSETQ. The CDR3 runs to 14 residues. The DNA for the CDR3 is TGCGCCAGCAGCTTGGGGACAGCGTCCTACGAGCAGTACTTC. Protein: CASSLGTASYEQYF. Based on the CDR3 plus reference TRBV5-1 and TRBJ2-7, the full variable domain is KAGVTQTPRYLIKTRGQQVTLSCSPISGHRSVSWYQQTPGQGLQFLFEYFSETQRNKGNFPGRFSGRQFSNSRSEMNVSTLELGDSALYLCASSLGTASYEQYFGPGTRLTVT.

This sequence joins TRBV30 and TRBJ2-5; perhaps TRBD2 as D (6 bases). The DNA end is a closer match to TRBJ2-7, so the J assignment may be wrong. This CDR3 is built from 16 residues. Germline V lookup: CDR1 GTSNPN, CDR2 SVGIG (reference sequence). CDR3 coding DNA: TGTGCCTGGACCCGGGTGGATACTAGCCGAGCCTACGAGCAGTACTTC. It encodes CAWTRVDTSRAYEQYF.

The chain links TRBV6-5 to TRBJ1-1; D is undetermined. The V gene's germline CDR1 is MNHEY and CDR2 SVGAGI. The CDR3 contains 13 residues. Trimming took off 5 bases at V and 10 bases at J, with 17 bases between the two ends. The CDR3 sequence is CASSPNPGFGAFF. The CDR3 DNA sequence: TGTGCCAGCAGTCCGAACCCGGGGTTCGGAGCTTTCTTT.

This chain joins TRBV5-1 and TRBJ2-1; 7 positions match TRBD1. CDR1 and CDR2 from the germline V gene are SGHRS and YFSETQ. This CDR3 comprises 16 residues. V trimming: 2 bases; J trimming: 3 bases; junction bases outside the gene matches: 8. CDR3 protein: CASSLGFQGVYNEQFF. DNA of the CDR3: TGCGCCAGCAGCTTAGGCTTTCAGGGGGTCTACAATGAGCAGTTCTTC.

This sequence joins TRBV11-2 and TRBJ2-7; TRBD1 matches 7 bases. The CDR3 totals 16 residues. Germline V gene lookup returns CDR1 SGHAT and CDR2 FQNNGV. J was trimmed by 2 bases and V by 4 bases; bases with no gene match: 11. The CDR3 region has the DNA TGTGCCAGCAGCTCTTCCGACAGGGAAAGCCCCTACGAGCAGTACTTC. Amino acid sequence: CASSSSDRESPYEQYF.